Below, 15 T cell receptor beta chains from the same sample are listed, as sequenced in a study of cytomegalovirus exposure and HLA in healthy donors. PCR employed 60 Vbeta and 13 Jbeta primers. Produced via immunoSEQ multiplex PCR; TCRdb's table is partial and in-frame only. The sample consists of some 56,000 clones, around 80% of them appearing once. The sample comprised PBMCs. Receptors originate from a woman aged 40 to 49 in good health and CMV-seronegative.

The chain carries TRBV7-3 and TRBJ2-2, with 7 positions matching TRBD2. This CDR3 comprises 15 residues. Unmatched junction bases numbered 6, after V lost 1 base and J lost 7 bases. Germline V lookup: CDR1 SGHTA, CDR2 FQGTGA. The CDR3 nucleotides read TGTGCCAGCAGCTTAAGTTCGGGAGGTCTCGGGGAGCTGTTTTTT. This encodes CASSLSSGGLGELFF.

This clone was observed once. The chain carries TRBV9 and TRBJ1-5; possible D gene TRBD1, 6 bases. Germline V gene sequence: CDR1 SGDLS, CDR2 YYNGEE. Trimming shortened V by 4 bases and J by 3 bases, and 11 bases separated the two germline ends. The CDR3 loop spans 14 amino acids. The CDR3 DNA reads TGTGCCAGCAGCCAGGACAGTTTCAATCAGCCCCAGCATTTT. Amino acids: CASSQDSFNQPQHF.

J is TRBJ2-5 and V is TRBV27, with 8 bases matching TRBD2. The V segment lost 6 bases and the J segment 0 bases; nucleotides outside the gene matches: 9. The CDR3 extends over 16 amino acids. Germline assignment: CDR1 MNHEY and CDR2 SMNVEV (reference sequence). CDR3 nucleotides: TGTGCCAGCAGACCTACTAGCGGAGGGTACCAAGAGACCCAGTACTTC. It specifies CASRPTSGGYQETQYF.

This chain uses TRBV7-2 with TRBJ1-1, with unresolved D. Germline assignment: CDR1 SGHTA and CDR2 FQGNSA. The CDR3 loop spans 17 amino acids. V lost 0 bases to trimming and J lost 0 bases, with 14 bases between them. The CDR3 here is CASSLAPRRGLNTEAFF. Here the CDR3 DNA reads TGTGCCAGCAGCTTAGCCCCTCGCCGGGGATTGAACACTGAAGCTTTCTTT.

V is TRBV4-2 and J is TRBJ1-4, with TRBD1 matching over 9 bases. The CDR3 runs to 14 residues. Trimming cost V 4 bases and J 8 bases; bases outside gene matches: 5. Germline V gene lookup returns CDR1 LGHNA and CDR2 YNFKEQ. CDR3 nucleotides: TGTGCCAGCAGCCGGGACAGGGACGGGGAAAAACTGTTTTTT. It encodes CASSRDRDGEKLFF.

The chain is built from TRBV27 and TRBJ2-2; D unclear. The CDR3 sequence is 16 residues long. CDR1 and CDR2 from the germline V gene are MNHEY and SMNVEV (reference sequence). Deletions cut 5 bases from V and 1 base from J, with 14 bases between. The CDR3 sequence: CASSGRTERNTGELFF. CDR3 DNA sequence: TGTGCCAGCAGTGGCCGCACGGAGAGGAACACCGGGGAGCTGTTTTTT.

V gene TRBV5-1 combines with J gene TRBJ2-3, with TRBD2 matching over 7 bases. The CDR3 is 15 residues long. Germline CDR1 reads SGHRS; CDR2 reads YFSETQ. Germline trimming cut 4 bases from V and 4 bases from J; bases unmatched to any gene: 9. The CDR3 here is CASSDPGLVPDTQYF. DNA of the CDR3: TGCGCCAGCAGCGACCCTGGACTAGTGCCAGATACGCAGTATTTT.

The chain recombines TRBV15 with TRBJ1-1, with 11 bases identical to TRBD1. V shed 5 bases and J 0 bases; nucleotides not matched to a gene: 8. Germline assignment: CDR1 LNHNV and CDR2 YYDKDF (reference sequence). CDR3 length: 17 amino acids. The CDR3 sequence: CATSDGQGAGMNTEAFF. The CDR3 coding sequence is TGTGCCACCAGCGATGGACAGGGGGCGGGAATGAACACTGAAGCTTTCTTT.

J is TRBJ2-3 and V is TRBV13; tentative D call: TRBD2 (6 bases). V gave up 2 bases and J gave up 4 bases, with 16 bases separating them. There are 16 residues in the CDR3. CDR1 and CDR2 (germline): PRHDT, FYEKMQ (reference sequence). CDR3 DNA: TGTGCCAGCAGCTTAAGAAGGGAGGTCGGTGCAGATACGCAGTATTTT. Translated, it gives CASSLRREVGADTQYF.

This clone showed up just once. This rearrangement joins TRBV5-1 to TRBJ2-1, with D perhaps TRBD1 (9 bases). CDR1 is SGHRS, CDR2 YFSETQ, per germline. V lost 5 bases, J lost 12 bases, and 24 bases lay in between. This CDR3 is 15 amino acids long. CDR3 region: CASSSGTGNGQRQFF. Here the CDR3 DNA reads TGCGCCAGCAGTAGCGGGACAGGGAATGGGCAGAGGCAGTTCTTC.

This clone is a singleton in its sample. The chain joins TRBV6-5 to TRBJ1-5, with TRBD1 matching over 10 bases. The CDR3 consists of 15 residues. V trimming: 2 bases; J trimming: 2 bases; junction bases outside the gene matches: 0. Germline CDR1 reads MNHEY; CDR2 reads SVGAGI. CDR3 region: CASSYGTGGNQPQHF. In DNA, the CDR3 is TGTGCCAGCAGTTACGGGACAGGGGGCAATCAGCCCCAGCATTTT.

This chain connects TRBV25-1 to TRBJ1-4; the D gene is possibly TRBD1 (5 bases). Germline V lookup: CDR1 MGHDK, CDR2 SYGVNS. Trimming took 6 bases from V and 1 from J, leaving 18 bases between them. The CDR3 length is 17 residues. CDR3 sequence (DNA): TGTGCCAGCAGCCTACCAATCGTCCAGGGAACTAATGAAAAACTGTTTTTT. Translation: CASSLPIVQGTNEKLFF. Full variable domain (outside the CDR3, taken from reference TRBV25-1 and TRBJ1-4): EADIYQTPRYLVIGTGKKITLECSQTMGHDKMYWYQQDPGMELHLIHYSYGVNSTEKGDLSSESTVSRIRTEHFPLTLESARPSHTSQYLCASSLPIVQGTNEKLFFGSGTQLSVL.

The chain combines TRBV27 with TRBJ2-7; 7 bases match TRBD2. The CDR3 consists of 13 residues. CDR1 is MNHEY and CDR2 is SMNVEV in the germline V gene (reference sequence). The V gene end was trimmed by 5 bases and the J gene end by 3 bases; junction bases not matched to a gene: 4. CDR3: CASSPSGYYEQYF. CDR3 DNA: TGTGCCAGCAGTCCTAGCGGCTACTACGAGCAGTACTTC.

This clone came up once. V gene TRBV25-1 combines with J gene TRBJ2-2, with 7 bases aligning to TRBD2. The CDR3 is 13 residues long. J was trimmed by 6 bases and V by 6 bases; bases with no gene match: 4. Germline values: CDR1 MGHDK, CDR2 SYGVNS. The CDR3 nucleotides read TGTGCCAGCAGATTAGCGGGCCCCGGGGAGCTGTTTTTT. Translated: CASRLAGPGELFF.

Notes on this clone: Relative to the germline gene, one junction end is altered; a read error may explain this. The chain employs TRBV7-6 and TRBJ2-5, with TRBD2 as a possible D gene (5 bases). CDR1 SGHVS and CDR2 FNYEAQ come from the germline V gene. The CDR3 totals 13 residues. In nucleotides, the CDR3 is TGTGCCAGCAGCCTAGCAGAGCAAGAGACCCAGTACTTC. Amino acid sequence: CASSLAEQETQYF.